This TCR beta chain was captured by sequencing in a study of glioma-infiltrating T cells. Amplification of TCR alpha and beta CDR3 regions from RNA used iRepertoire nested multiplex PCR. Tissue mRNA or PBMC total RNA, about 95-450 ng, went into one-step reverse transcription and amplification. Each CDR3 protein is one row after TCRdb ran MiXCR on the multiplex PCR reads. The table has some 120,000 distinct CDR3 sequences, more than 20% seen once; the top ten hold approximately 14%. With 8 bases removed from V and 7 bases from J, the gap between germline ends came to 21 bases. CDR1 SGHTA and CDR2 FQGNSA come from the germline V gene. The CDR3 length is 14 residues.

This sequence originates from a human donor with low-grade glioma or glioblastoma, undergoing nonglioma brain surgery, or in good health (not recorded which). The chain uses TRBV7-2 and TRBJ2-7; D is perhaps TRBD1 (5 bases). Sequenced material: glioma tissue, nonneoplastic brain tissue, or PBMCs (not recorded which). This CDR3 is CASGALSSYNEQYF. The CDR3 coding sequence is TGTGCCAGCGGGGCTTTGTCCTCCTACAATGAGCAGTACTTC.